These 16 T cell receptor beta chains originate from one sample sequenced in a study of Tregs in tolerant kidney transplant recipients. Related graft donors supplied nonmyeloablative bone marrow transplants, and mixed chimerism was transient. Profiled with immunoSEQ multiplex PCR; TCRdb holds only in-frame clones, not every one. Recorded for this sample: 23,000 or so clones. The specimen was CD4+ T cells from blood (PBMCs), collected 6 months after the transplant. These receptors were obtained from a human patient who received a combined kidney and bone marrow transplant. Some T cells may arise from the graft donor.

Worth noting for this clone: The read terminates 3 residues ahead of where the CDR3 ends, so the germline J gene completes it. The chain uses TRBV12-5 and TRBJ1-2; 7 nucleotides line up with TRBD1. Trimming cost V 6 bases and J 4 bases; bases outside gene matches: 5. The CDR3 has 13 residues. CDR1 and CDR2 from the germline V gene are LGHNT and FRNRAP. This CDR3 reads CASGPGGGYGYTF. The DNA read from the CDR3 is TGTGCTAGTGGCCCAGGGGGAGGCTATGGC.

Regarding this clone: From the germline J gene comes the end of the CDR3, since the read stops 3 residues before it. The chain uses TRBV7-9 and TRBJ1-3; D is possibly TRBD1 (5 bases). V was cut by 4 bases and J by 2 bases, with 12 bases left in between. Germline V gene data show CDR1 as SEHNR and CDR2 as FQNEAQ (reference sequence). The CDR3 loop spans 15 amino acids. The CDR3 reads CASSSLGGAGNTIYF. The CDR3 DNA, read in part, is TGTGCCAGCAGCTCCCTCGGGGGAGCTGGAAACACC.

The CDR3 DNA, read in part, is TGTGCCAGCAGCCCCGACAGGGGTCGCAATCAGCCC. It specifies CASSPDRGRNQP. The CDR3 in full is CASSPDRGRNQPQHF. The V and J genes are TRBV7-2 and TRBJ1-5; 8 bases match TRBD1. Coverage ceases 3 residues before the CDR3 finishes, and the germline J gene fills in the end. The CDR3 is 15 amino acids. Trimming at V came to 5 bases and at J to 2 bases, leaving 5 bases not matched to a gene. Germline V gene data show CDR1 as SGHTA and CDR2 as FQGNSA. The whole variable domain, remainder taken from reference TRBV7-2 and TRBJ1-5, is GAGVSQSPSNKVTEKGKDVELRCDPISGHTALYWYRQSLGQGLEFLIYFQGNSAPDKSGLPSDRFSAERTGGSVSTLTIQRTQQEDSAVYLCASSPDRGRNQPQHFGDGTRLSIL.

On this clone: The DNA ends 3 residues before the CDR3 does, and the rest of the CDR3 is filled in from the germline J gene. The rearrangement joins TRBV20-1 to TRBJ1-1, with D tentatively TRBD1 (5 bases). Looked up from germline, CDR1 is DFQATT and CDR2 is SNEGSKA (reference sequence). The CDR3 extends over 15 amino acids. Trimming took 0 bases from V and 4 from J, leaving 15 bases between them. The CDR3 sequence: CSARDLAGWGTEAFF. CDR3 DNA (partial): TGCAGTGCTAGAGATCTGGCAGGGTGGGGCACTGAA.

A word on this clone: The read ends 3 residues shy of where the CDR3 ends; the end is completed using the germline J gene. This rearrangement joins TRBV18 to TRBJ1-2; possible D gene TRBD1, 5 bases. Germline V gives CDR1 KGHSH, CDR2 LQKENI. This CDR3 is 15 amino acids long. Trimming left V 0 bases short and J 4 bases short, with 12 bases between. The chain's CDR3 is CASSPPRTLGYGYTF. The DNA read from the CDR3 is TGTGCCAGCTCACCACCGAGGACACTGGGCTATGGC.

On this clone: The read ends 3 residues early relative to the CDR3; the germline J gene fills the gap. This rearrangement joins TRBV2 to TRBJ1-4; tentative D call: TRBD1 (6 bases). Per the germline V gene, CDR1 is SNHLY and CDR2 is FYNNEI. CDR3 size: 15 residues. Trimming pared 2 bases from V and 8 bases from J, leaving 15 bases between. The CDR3 sequence: CASSERRRGKEKLFF. The DNA read from the CDR3 is TGTGCCAGCAGTGAACGGCGCAGGGGAAAAGAAAAA.

Comment on this clone: The read finishes 3 residues shy of the CDR3 end, and the germline J gene is used to complete it. The chain has TRBV5-1 and TRBJ2-5, with D perhaps matching TRBD1 or TRBD2 (6 bases each). Germline lookup yields CDR1 SGHRS and CDR2 YFSETQ. V lost 0 bases to trimming and J lost 4 bases, with 10 bases between them. This CDR3 spans 14 amino acids. CDR3 region: CASSLEQGGETQYF. The covered CDR3 bases are TGCGCCAGCAGCTTGGAACAGGGAGGAGAGACC. Full variable domain (remainder filled in from reference TRBV5-1 and TRBJ2-5): KAGVTQTPRYLIKTRGQQVTLSCSPISGHRSVSWYQQTPGQGLQFLFEYFSETQRNKGNFPGRFSGRQFSNSRSEMNVSTLELGDSALYLCASSLEQGGETQYFGPGTRLLVL.

A remark on this clone: The read finishes 3 residues shy of the CDR3 end, and the germline J gene is used to complete it. This chain connects TRBV30 to TRBJ1-1; D unclear. Germline V gene data show CDR1 as GTSNPN and CDR2 as SVGIG (reference sequence). Between the trimmed V and J ends, which lost 4 bases and 1 base, there was a span of 7 bases. This CDR3 spans 12 amino acids. The part of the CDR3 DNA that was read is TGTGCCTGGACGTCAGGGAACACTGAA. It encodes CAWTSGNTE. The whole CDR3 region reads CAWTSGNTEAFF. The whole variable domain, remainder taken from reference TRBV30 and TRBJ1-1, is SQTIHQWPATLVQPVGSPLSLECTVEGTSNPNLYWYRQAAGRGLQLLFYSVGIGQISSEVPQNLSASRPQDRQFILSSKKLLLSDSGFYLCAWTSGNTEAFFGQGTRLTVV.

Concerning this clone: The sequence runs out 3 residues before the end of the CDR3; the remainder is reconstructed from the germline J gene. The chain carries TRBV5-1 and TRBJ1-1, with 8 bases matching TRBD1. CDR1 is SGHRS, CDR2 YFSETQ, per germline. J gave up 5 bases and V 9 bases, and 9 bases lay outside the gene matches. The CDR3 extends over 13 amino acids. The DNA read from the CDR3 is TGCGCCACGCGACAGGGGAAAGAGACTGAA. Translated, it gives CATRQGKETE. The whole CDR3 sequence is CATRQGKETEAFF.

A note on this clone: The CDR3 goes on 3 residues after the read ends, and that part is filled in from the germline J gene. The rearrangement joins TRBV7-8 to TRBJ1-5; D not certain. The CDR3 runs to 13 residues. The V and J ends lost 0 bases and 4 bases respectively, with 4 bases between them. Germline V gene lookup returns CDR1 SGHVS and CDR2 FQNEAQ. The sequenced part of the CDR3 DNA is TGTGCCAGCAGCTTAGCGCGGAATCAGCCC. This gives the protein CASSLARNQP. The complete CDR3 protein is CASSLARNQPQHF.

Notes on this clone: The CDR3 end is not reached by the read, which stops 3 residues before it; the germline J gene fills it in. This rearrangement joins TRBV23-1 to TRBJ2-7; D remains unclear. TRBV23-1 is identified as an open reading frame with a role that is uncertain. The CDR3 is 13 residues long. V was shortened by 4 bases and J by 5 bases, with 12 bases between the two germline ends. The CDR3 DNA, read in part, is TGCGCCAGCAGTCGTCAGTATCACAACGAG. It is translated as CASSRQYHNE. The CDR3 in its entirety is CASSRQYHNEQYF.

To note about this clone: The read terminates 3 residues before the CDR3 end, so the remaining end is supplied by the germline J gene. V usage is TRBV2 and J usage is TRBJ1-1, with D possibly matching TRBD1 (5 bases). Germline assignment: CDR1 SNHLY and CDR2 FYNNEI. The V end was cut by 6 bases, the J end by 7 bases, with 9 bases between. The CDR3 has 11 residues. CDR3 residues: CASRGGDEAFF. Partial CDR3 DNA: TGTGCCAGCAGGGGGGGGGATGAA.

On this clone: Sequencing ends 3 residues short of the CDR3 end; the germline J gene provides the rest. The genes are TRBV7-9 and TRBJ1-6, with 7 nucleotides matching TRBD1. V was pared by 6 bases and J by 10 bases, with 12 bases of the junction left unmatched. Germline CDR1 SEHNR, CDR2 FQNEAQ (reference sequence). The CDR3 is 15 amino acids. Here the CDR3 reads CASRPPGQLSSPLHF. CDR3 DNA, as far as it was read: TGTGCCAGCAGGCCTCCGGGACAGTTAAGCTCACCC.

With respect to this clone: The observed sequence ends 3 residues before the CDR3 terminus, with the missing tail filled in from the germline J gene. This chain uses TRBV5-1 with TRBJ1-6, with D possibly being TRBD1 (6 bases). Germline values: CDR1 SGHRS, CDR2 YFSETQ. V was shortened by 0 bases and J by 10 bases, with 20 bases between the two germline ends. CDR3 length: 17 amino acids. CDR3 bases read: TGCGCCAGCAGCTTGGATTCCGCCGGGGGGCTCAAATCACCC. Translation: CASSLDSAGGLKSP. The full CDR3 protein is CASSLDSAGGLKSPLHF.

The CDR3 bases that were read are TGTGCCAGCAGTTTATCAGGGGTGGGAAATTCACCC. It encodes CASSLSGVGNSP. The whole CDR3 protein reads CASSLSGVGNSPLHF. The chain couples TRBV28 to TRBJ1-6; possibly TRBD1 for D (6 bases). The observed sequence ends 3 residues before the CDR3 terminus, with the missing tail filled in from the germline J gene. Trimming shortened V by 1 base and J by 7 bases, and 11 bases separated the two germline ends. Germline CDR1 reads MDHEN; CDR2 reads SYDVKM. CDR3 length equals 15 residues.

Regarding this clone: The read falls 3 residues short of the CDR3 end, and the missing part is taken from the germline J gene. The V and J genes are TRBV13 and TRBJ2-5, with TRBD2 matching over 7 bases. The ends lost 1 base at V and 4 bases at J; junction bases unmatched: 6. In germline, CDR1 is PRHDT, CDR2 FYEKMQ (reference sequence). The CDR3 loop spans 15 amino acids. The chain's CDR3 is CASSLVPGGGETQYF. The DNA read from the CDR3 is TGTGCCAGCAGCTTAGTCCCTGGGGGGGGAGAGACC.